A selection of T cell receptor beta chains follows, all from one sample in a study of T cell changes during pregnancy in multiple sclerosis. Libraries were prepared by immunoSEQ multiplex PCR; TCRdb keeps only in-frame clonotypes and omits some of them. The sample yields roughly 47,000 clones, 80% to 90% seen once. Sequencing was performed on CD8+ T cells from peripheral blood mononuclear cells, taken in the second trimester of pregnancy. These receptor sequences come from a female donor with multiple sclerosis, enrolled in a pregnancy study. Both conserved end residues are part of each CDR3. D genes are given only for firm matches. The listing skips clone size in some rows; elsewhere it reads once, few, many or a size class.

clone_size | d_call | j_call | v_call | cdr3_nt | cdr3_aa
NA | TRBD1 | TRBJ2-5 | TRBV5-7 | TGTGCCAGCAGCTCGAGAGACAGGGGTCCGGAGACCCAGTACTTC | CASSSRDRGPETQYF
NA | TRBD2 | TRBJ2-5 | TRBV4-1 | TGCGCCAGCAGCCAAGGAGCGGGGGACCAAGAGACCCAGTACTTC | CASSQGAGDQETQYF
NA | NA | TRBJ1-5 | TRBV4-1 | TGCGCCAGCAGATCTGATAAGGGGAAGAATCAGCCCCAGCATTTT | CASRSDKGKNQPQHF
NA | NA | TRBJ1-4 | TRBV5-1 | TGCGCCAGCAGAGTGTACCCAGAGGGGGTCTACGAAAAACTGTTTTTT | CASRVYPEGVYEKLFF
once | TRBD2 | TRBJ2-7 | TRBV7-8 | TGTGCCAGCATGGATTCGGGAGGGGCTTCGTACGAGCAGTACTTC | CASMDSGGASYEQYF
NA | NA | TRBJ1-5 | TRBV19 | TGTGCCAGTAGTATAGACAGGGGCTCCAATCAGCCCCAGCATTTT | CASSIDRGSNQPQHF
NA | NA | TRBJ1-3 | TRBV9 | TGTGCCAGCAGCCTCCGATTAGCTGGAAACACCATATATTTT | CASSLRLAGNTIYF
NA | NA | TRBJ2-7 | TRBV7-6 | TGTGCCAGCAGCTTAGTCCAGGGCGCCTACGAGCAGTACTTC | CASSLVQGAYEQYF
NA | NA | TRBJ2-1 | TRBV7-6 | TGTGCCAGCAGCTTAGAGGGTAGCGGTGGGTCCTACAATGAGCAGTTCTTC | CASSLEGSGGSYNEQFF
NA | TRBD1 | TRBJ1-4 | TRBV5-1 | TGCGCCACCGGGACAGGGGGCGAAGATGAAAAACTGTTTTTT | CATGTGGEDEKLFF
NA | NA | TRBJ1-2 | TRBV2 | TGTGCCAGCAGTGAGGGCCTCCCCAACTATGGCTACACCTTC | CASSEGLPNYGYTF
NA | NA | TRBJ1-1 | TRBV7-6 | TGTGCCAGCAGCTTGGCCGGGGGGTCTGTCACTGAAGCTTTCTTT | CASSLAGGSVTEAFF
NA | TRBD2 | TRBJ2-1 | TRBV7-2 | TGTGCCAGCAGCCCCCAACTAGCGGGGGGCCTCCCCTACAATGAGCAGTTCTTC | CASSPQLAGGLPYNEQFF
NA | TRBD2 | TRBJ2-1 | TRBV19 | TGTGCCAGTAGTGTCGGGGGGGCGCCCTACAATGAGCAGTTCTTC | CASSVGGAPYNEQFF
NA | NA | TRBJ2-7 | TRBV6-1 | TGTGCCAGCAGAACCATCGCTGGGGGCACCTACGAGCAGTACTTC | CASRTIAGGTYEQYF
NA | NA | TRBJ2-3 | TRBV10-2 | TGCGCCAGCAGCCACCCCCCAGGGTCGGCGGGCACAGATACGCAGTATTTT | CASSHPPGSAGTDTQYF
few | TRBD1 | TRBJ2-2 | TRBV7-9 | TGTGCCAGCAGGGGACAGAAAGATAAGAACACCGGGGAGCTGTTTTTT | CASRGQKDKNTGELFF
NA | NA | TRBJ2-7 | TRBV10-3 | TGTGCCTTACGGGGGACTGAGGCCTACGAGCAGTACTTC | CALRGTEAYEQYF
NA | TRBD2 | TRBJ2-5 | TRBV9 | TGTGCCAGCAGCGTTTGGTCGGGGGGGCCCGAGACCCAGTACTTC | CASSVWSGGPETQYF
once | NA | TRBJ2-2 | TRBV7-3 | TGTGCCAGCAGCTCCACCTCGATCGGGGGTATGGTCGGGGAGCTGTTTTTT | CASSSTSIGGMVGELFF
NA | NA | TRBJ1-2 | TRBV29-1 | TGCAGCGTCGCGGGAAACTATGGCTACACCTTC | CSVAGNYGYTF
once | TRBD2 | TRBJ2-3 | TRBV7-9 | TGTGCCAGCAGTCCCCATCTCCGGACTAGGGACACAGATACGCAGTATTTT | CASSPHLRTRDTDTQYF
once | TRBD2 | TRBJ2-1 | TRBV27 | TGTGCCAGCAGTTTAACTAGCGGGGGAGGTCGCGGGCAGTTCTTC | CASSLTSGGGRGQFF
NA | TRBD1 | TRBJ2-7 | TRBV15 | TGTGCCACCAGCAGAGATAAGGGGACAGGGTATCACTACGAGCAGTACTTC | CATSRDKGTGYHYEQYF
NA | NA | TRBJ2-6 | TRBV7-9 | TGTGCCAGCAGCTTAGACCCAGGGTTGAGCTCTGGGGCCAACGTCCTGACTTTC | CASSLDPGLSSGANVLTF
NA | TRBD2 | TRBJ2-7 | TRBV6-6 | TGTGCCAGCAGTTACTTATTGCGGGGGTATACCTACGAGCAGTACTTC | CASSYLLRGYTYEQYF
once | NA | TRBJ1-6 | TRBV5-8 | TGTGCCAGCAGCCACCAGGGGTTATCCTATAATTCACCCCTCCACTTT | CASSHQGLSYNSPLHF
NA | NA | TRBJ2-3 | TRBV2 | TGTGCCAGCAGTGAATCGGTACAGCCTAGCACAGATACGCAGTATTTT | CASSESVQPSTDTQYF
NA | NA | TRBJ2-1 | TRBV28 | TGTGCCAGCAGTTTGTTCTCCGACTTGAGCTCCTACAATGAGCAGTTCTTC | CASSLFSDLSSYNEQFF
NA | NA | TRBJ2-5 | TRBV9 | TGTGCCAGCAGCGTAGAGGGTGCGGGGAAAGAGACCCAGTACTTC | CASSVEGAGKETQYF
once | NA | TRBJ2-7 | TRBV7-6 | TGTGCCAGCAGCTTAGATCCGGAGGGTAGCGAGCAGTACTTC | CASSLDPEGSEQYF
NA | NA | TRBJ2-1 | TRBV5-4 | TGTGCCAGCAGCTGGGGCCCCAATGAGCAGTTCTTC | CASSWGPNEQFF
few | NA | TRBJ1-6 | TRBV27 | TGTGCCAGCAGTTTGGTTAGAGGGGGTAATTCACCCCTCCACTTT | CASSLVRGGNSPLHF
NA | NA | TRBJ2-7 | TRBV5-8 | TGTGCCAGCATAGAGGCCTACGAGCAGTACTTC | CASIEAYEQYF
NA | TRBD1 | TRBJ2-7 | TRBV7-9 | TGTGCCAGCAGTCCTCCCCCCGGACAGGGGGCTTACGAGCAGTACTTC | CASSPPPGQGAYEQYF
NA | NA | TRBJ2-1 | TRBV28 | TGTGCCAGCAGTTGGAGCGATAAAGACGTCCTCTCCTACAATGAGCAGTTCTTC | CASSWSDKDVLSYNEQFF
NA | NA | TRBJ1-1 | TRBV6-6 | TGTGCCAGCAGAGAGCCCGTCGTGGGGGGGCGGACTGAAGCTTTCTTT | CASREPVVGGRTEAFF
NA | NA | TRBJ2-1 | TRBV4-1 | TGCGCCAGCAGCCAAGAGCCGGGGAGCTCCTACAATGAGCAGTTCTTC | CASSQEPGSSYNEQFF
NA | NA | TRBJ1-1 | TRBV5-1 | TGCGCCAGCAGTCTAGGGGCCCAGGGGACCGGGGTCACTGAAGCTTTCTTT | CASSLGAQGTGVTEAFF